This T cell receptor (beta chain) was observed in a study of vaccination and CD4 T cells after COVID-19. Study-wide background: Typically, post-vaccine samples were obtained a median around 72 days after dose two, within a range of 14 to 241. The authors used overlapping spike peptides from SARS-CoV-2, HCoV-NL63, HCoV-OC43 and HCoV-229E to stimulate cells. General study findings and limits: When vaccine-specific clones from convalescent patients were examined, 304 of 307 were spike mono-reactive.

Germline V gene data show CDR1 as SGHAT and CDR2 as FQNNGV. J lost 0 bases, V lost 1 base, and 6 bases had no gene match. The length of the CDR3 is 17 residues. This clonotype has a handful of counts. Its specificity is unknown. Cultured CD4+ T-cell DNA underwent Oncomine TCR Beta short-read sequencing. Each CDR3 protein is one row after TCRdb ran MiXCR on the PCR reads. The table lists fewer than 15,000 distinct CDR3 sequences, approximately 28% of them singletons, with roughly a sixth in the top ten. Treatment of the sample: roughly 11-day PBMC culture with coronavirus spike peptide pools or control peptides (ViraFEST assay). Via ViraFEST, peptide pools expanded antigen-specific T cells before TCR sequencing.

Sequencing input: cultured CD4+ T cells from blood. The TCR was taken from a human donor with COVID-19. The chain joins TRBV11-2 to TRBJ2-3, with 8 bases that match TRBD2. The CDR3 coding sequence is TGTGCCAGCAGCTTAGCGGGCGGGGGGATTAGCACAGATACGCAGTATTTT. Translation: CASSLAGGGISTDTQYF. The full variable domain, rest sourced from reference TRBV11-2 and TRBJ2-3, is EAGVAQSPRYKIIEKRQSVAFWCNPISGHATLYWYQQILGQGPKLLIQFQNNGVVDDSQLPKDRFSAERLKGVDSTLKIQPAKLEDSAVYLCASSLAGGGISTDTQYFGPGTRLTVL.